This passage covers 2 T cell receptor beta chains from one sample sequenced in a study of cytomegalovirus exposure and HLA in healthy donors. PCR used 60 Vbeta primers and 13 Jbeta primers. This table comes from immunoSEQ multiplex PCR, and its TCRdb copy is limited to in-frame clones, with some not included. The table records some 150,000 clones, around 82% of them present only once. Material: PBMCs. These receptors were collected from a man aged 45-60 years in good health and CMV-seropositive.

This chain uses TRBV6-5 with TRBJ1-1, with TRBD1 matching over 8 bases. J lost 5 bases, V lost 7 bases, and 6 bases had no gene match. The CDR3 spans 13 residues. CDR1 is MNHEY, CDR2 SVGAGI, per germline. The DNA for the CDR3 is TGTGCCAGCAAAGACAGGGGATGGACTGAAGCTTTCTTT. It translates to CASKDRGWTEAFF.

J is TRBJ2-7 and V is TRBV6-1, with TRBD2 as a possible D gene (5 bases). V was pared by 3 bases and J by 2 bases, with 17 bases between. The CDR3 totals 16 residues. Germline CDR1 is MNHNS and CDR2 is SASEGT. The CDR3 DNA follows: TGTGCCAGCAGTGAGTCATCCGACGGACTTACCTACGAGCAGTACTTC. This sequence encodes CASSESSDGLTYEQYF.